Here is one T cell receptor beta chain with its context. What it binds is unknown. TCRdb's table, derived via immunoSEQ multiplex PCR, lists solely in-frame clones and lacks some. Among 22,000 or so clones listed, roughly 93% were seen once. This sample is part of a study of regulatory and conventional T cells in RAG deficiency. Overall study results and limits: Other subsets showed approximately 10-fold reductions, but Treg unique TCR beta sequences fell 95 to 100-fold in these patients.

The sorted conventional CD4+ T cells were CD25-low and CD127-high, with genomic DNA sequenced. Germline values: CDR1 ENHRY, CDR2 SYGVKD. Unmatched junction bases numbered 6, after V lost 5 bases and J lost 8 bases. The CDR3 is 14 residues long. The same data also contributed to another study, on regulatory T cells. That source adds: Primers: 52 TRBV forward and 13 TRBJ reverse.

The receptor was isolated from a human donor in good health. Source material: CD4+ T cells sorted from blood. This sequence joins TRBV10-3 and TRBJ2-1; TRBD1 matches 10 bases. CDR3 sequence reads: CAISPGQGLYEQFF. The CDR3 DNA follows: TGTGCCATCAGTCCGGGACAGGGGCTCTATGAGCAGTTCTTC.